A single sample gave rise to the 13 T cell receptor beta chains below, sequenced in a study of type 1 and type 2 diabetes patients. The PCR template was genomic DNA. A primer set of 30 forward and 13 reverse primers amplified the CDR3. TCRdb re-analysed the multiplex PCR reads in MiXCR, keeping a single row per CDR3 protein. The sample contains around 300,000 distinct CDR3 sequences, roughly 48% of which appear only once. Sequenced sample: peripheral blood mononuclear cells (PBMCs). These receptors came from a man between 18 and 29 years old with type 2 diabetes.

This clonotype has just a few counts. The CDR3 bases are TGTGCCAGCAGCGCCCTCGTAGGCACAGATACGCAGTATTTT. This encodes CASSALVGTDTQYF. The chain is built from TRBV9 and TRBJ2-3; D gene uncertain. There are 14 residues in the CDR3. Trimming removed 3 bases at V and 1 base at J, with 9 bases between. Germline lookup yields CDR1 SGDLS and CDR2 YYNGEE.

Comments on this clonotype: The junction departs from germline at one end; a sequencing error may be responsible. The CDR3 loop is CASSQFTQPMNSEAFF. The CDR3 DNA is TGTGCCAGCAGTCAGTTTACACAGCCCATGAACTCTGAAGCTTTCTTT. V and J are TRBV10-3 and TRBJ1-1; D is ambiguous. The CDR3 length is 16 residues. Germline loops: CDR1 ENHRY, CDR2 SYGVKD.

As concerns this clonotype: An end of the junction does not agree with germline; a read error may underlie this. This chain joins TRBV10-1 and TRBJ1-2; D gene ambiguous. The CDR3 is 10 residues long. Per germline, CDR1 WNHNN and CDR2 SYGVQD (reference sequence). CDR3 residues: CASGAGPYTF. CDR3 bases: TGTGCCAGCGGCGCGGGTCCGTACACCTTC.

The rearrangement uses TRBV7-3 and TRBJ2-3; TRBD1 matches 7 bases. The closer fit of TRBJ1-5 to the DNA end suggests the J call may be wrong. Germline CDR1 reads SGHTA; CDR2 reads FQGTGA. This CDR3 has 15 residues. DNA of the CDR3: TGTGCCAGCAGCCTAGTTGGGGGAGGGACAGATACGCAGCATTTT. Protein sequence: CASSLVGGGTDTQHF.

CDR3 nucleotide sequence: TGTGCCAGCAGCCCCGGGATTCATCCCGGGGGCTACACCTTC. Amino acid sequence: CASSPGIHPGGYTF. The genes are TRBV11-2 and TRBJ1-2; D not certain. V was pared by 5 bases and J by 8 bases, with 18 bases between. CDR1 SGHAT and CDR2 FQNNGV come from the germline V gene. The CDR3 contains 14 residues.

This clonotype was counted only a few times. The gene calls are TRBV19 and TRBJ2-2; D gene unclear. CDR3 length: 14 amino acids. The V gene lost 8 bases and the J gene lost 4 bases, with 14 bases spanning the gap. The V gene's germline CDR1 is LNHDA and CDR2 SQIVND (reference sequence). CDR3 region: CASEELGGTGELFF. The CDR3 bases are TGTGCCAGTGAGGAGCTAGGCGGCACCGGGGAGCTGTTTTTT.

This chain links TRBV6-6 with TRBJ2-7; D gene unclear. The CDR3 extends over 16 amino acids. Deletions cut 0 bases from V and 0 bases from J, with 12 bases between. From germline, CDR1 is MNHNY and CDR2 SVGAGI (reference sequence). The CDR3 region is CASSYSKGSYSYEQYF. The CDR3 DNA sequence: TGTGCCAGCAGTTACTCGAAAGGCAGTTACTCCTACGAGCAGTACTTC.

This clonotype was counted only a few times. DNA of the CDR3: TGCAGCGTCCAGGGGGCCACTGAAGCTTTCTTT. It encodes CSVQGATEAFF. The V and J genes are TRBV29-1 and TRBJ1-1; 8 bases map to TRBD1. This CDR3 is 11 amino acids long. The J segment lost 4 bases and the V segment lost 6 bases, leaving 1 base of the junction unmatched. Germline-derived CDR1 and CDR2 are SQVTM and ANQGSEA.

This chain joins TRBV7-3 and TRBJ2-7; 9 bases fit TRBD1. The CDR3 extends over 15 amino acids. V shed 4 bases and J 3 bases; nucleotides not matched to a gene: 7. The germline CDR1 and CDR2 sequences are SGHTA and FQGTGA. Here the CDR3 DNA reads TGTGCCAGCAGCTCCCAGGGACAGGGTGACTACGAGCAGTACTTC. The encoded protein is CASSSQGQGDYEQYF.

The rearrangement links TRBV30 to TRBJ2-7; D tentatively reads TRBD1 or TRBD2 (5 bases each). Germline lookup yields CDR1 GTSNPN and CDR2 SVGIG (reference sequence). This CDR3 has 14 amino acids. With 0 bases removed from V and 5 bases from J, the gap between germline ends came to 14 bases. The CDR3 coding sequence is TGTGCCTGGAGTGTCTCGGTCAGGGACCACGAGCAGTACTTC. Translation: CAWSVSVRDHEQYF.

This chain uses TRBV7-8 with TRBJ2-3; D is possibly TRBD2 (6 bases). Germline CDR1 is SGHVS and CDR2 is FQNEAQ. V lost 6 bases and J 5 bases, leaving 12 bases between the germline ends. The CDR3 is 13 residues long. CDR3 protein: CASSGRREDTQYF. CDR3 sequence (DNA): TGTGCCAGCAGTGGTCGGAGGGAAGATACGCAGTATTTT.

The J gene is TRBJ2-2, the V gene TRBV2; 7 nucleotides line up with TRBD1. Trimming at V came to 7 bases and at J to 5 bases, leaving 10 bases not matched to a gene. Germline V lookup: CDR1 SNHLY, CDR2 FYNNEI. This CDR3 is 15 amino acids long. CDR3 amino acids: CASIATDRETGELFF. Written as DNA, the CDR3 is TGTGCCAGCATAGCTACAGACAGGGAAACCGGGGAGCTGTTTTTT. Full variable domain (rest looked up from reference TRBV2 and TRBJ2-2): EPEVTQTPSHQVTQMGQEVILRCVPISNHLYFYWYRQILGQKVEFLVSFYNNEISEKSEIFDDQFSVERPDGSNFTLKIRSTKLEDSAMYFCASIATDRETGELFFGEGSRLTVL.

The chain is built from TRBV7-2 and TRBJ2-7, with D perhaps matching TRBD1 (6 bases). The CDR3 contains 14 residues. Between the trimmed V and J ends, which lost 4 bases and 4 bases, there was a span of 14 bases. Germline-derived CDR1 and CDR2 are SGHTA and FQGNSA. CDR3 DNA sequence: TGTGCCAGCAGCTCTTGGGACACGGGGTACGAGCAGTACTTC. This gives the protein CASSSWDTGYEQYF.